This T cell receptor (beta chain) was sequenced in a study of OX40 agonist ivuxolimab in advanced cancers. Study overall: Hepatocellular carcinoma, melanoma, renal cell or head and neck cancer occurred in dose-escalation patients.

Germline V lookup: CDR1 LGHNT, CDR2 FRNRAP. The V end was cut by 5 bases, the J end by 2 bases, with 11 bases between. CDR3 length: 14 amino acids. Using immunoSEQ multiplex PCR, the repertoire was profiled, and TCRdb retains in-frame clones only, with some absent. The profile shows 57,000 or so clones, under 95% of them singletons. This sequence was found in an adult with an advanced solid tumor such as melanoma, head and neck, liver or kidney cancer. The sequencing here drew on CD4+ or CD8+ T cells sorted from blood, taken in a trial of the OX40 agonist ivuxolimab. The rearrangement links TRBV12-5 to TRBJ2-3, with a tentative D call TRBD2 (6 bases). The CDR3 spells CASGPGTHTDTQYF. The CDR3 DNA follows: TGTGCTAGTGGTCCCGGGACTCACACAGATACGCAGTATTTT.